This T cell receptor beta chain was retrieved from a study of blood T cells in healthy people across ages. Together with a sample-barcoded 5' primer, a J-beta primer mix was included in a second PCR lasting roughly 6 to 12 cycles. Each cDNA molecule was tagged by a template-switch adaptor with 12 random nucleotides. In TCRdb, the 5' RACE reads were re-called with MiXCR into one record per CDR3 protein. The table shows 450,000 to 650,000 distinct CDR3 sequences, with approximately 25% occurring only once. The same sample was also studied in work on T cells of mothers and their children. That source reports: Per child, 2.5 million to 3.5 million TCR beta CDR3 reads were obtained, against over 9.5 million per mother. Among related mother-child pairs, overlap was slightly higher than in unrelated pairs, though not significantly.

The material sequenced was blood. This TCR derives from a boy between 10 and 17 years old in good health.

This CDR3 reads CASSVVPAGGLYNEQFF. Written as DNA, the CDR3 is TGTGCCAGCAGCGTAGTACCAGCGGGGGGTCTCTACAATGAGCAGTTCTTC. The J gene is TRBJ2-1, the V gene TRBV9; 9 nucleotides match TRBD2. The CDR3 has 17 amino acids. V shed 0 bases, J shed 3 bases, and the junction held 7 bases outside the gene matches. Germline V gene data show CDR1 as SGDLS and CDR2 as YYNGEE.